The rows below give T cell receptor beta chains drawn from one sample of a study of tumor-infiltrating lymphocytes in glioblastoma multiforme. Each CDR3 protein gets one entry after TCRdb re-called the multiplex PCR reads with MiXCR. The data hold fewer than 11,000 distinct CDR3 sequences, with just over 65% observed a single time. The sequenced sample consisted of brain tumor tissue. All receptors derive from a male donor with glioblastoma. Each CDR3 is given with its conserved first and last residue. The D gene is left open where the match is weak. Clone sizes are given selectively: once, few, many, or a class where the clone is expanded.

j_call d_call clone_size v_call cdr3_nt cdr3_aa
TRBJ1-1 TRBD1 . TRBV6-6 TGTGCCAGCAGTTCACAGGGGGCGATGACTGAAGCTTTCTTT CASSSQGAMTEAFF
TRBJ2-3 . . TRBV6-1 TGTGCCAGCAGTGAATACCGCCTCCATACGCAGTATTTT CASSEYRLHTQYF
TRBJ2-7 TRBD2 medium-sized TRBV20-1 TGCAGTGCCCTGGGAAGAAGAGGCGGGCTAGCGGGTTACGAGCAGTACTTC CSALGRRGGLAGYEQYF
TRBJ1-1 TRBD1 once TRBV30 TGTGTCTCGTTTCCCGGGACAGGGGGCACTGAAGCTTTCTTT CVSFPGTGGTEAFF
TRBJ2-2 . . TRBV7-2 TGTGCCAGCAGCTTTGAGGGGGAGCTGTTTTTT CASSFEGELFF
TRBJ2-7 TRBD2 once TRBV20-1 TGCAGTGCTCGCAGACTAGCGGGAGTGTACAACTACGAGCAGTACTTC CSARRLAGVYNYEQYF
TRBJ1-3 . many TRBV6-5 TGTGCCAGCAGTTTAGCGGGGGCTGGAAACACCATATATTTT CASSLAGAGNTIYF
TRBJ2-3 . medium-sized TRBV20-1 TGCAGTGCTAGACGGGACTCTACGCCCACAGATACGCAGTATTTT CSARRDSTPTDTQYF
TRBJ2-1 TRBD2 . TRBV29-1 TGTAGCGGGTGGTGGGGCGGCTCCTACAATGAGCAGTCCTTC CSGWWGGSYNEQSF
TRBJ1-6 TRBD1 . TRBV11-3 TGTGCCTCCGGGGATGGACAGGGTAGCTCACCCCTCCACTTT CASGDGQGSSPLHF
TRBJ2-7 . . TRBV29-1 TGCAGCGTTGAAATTACCGGGACAATGGGCTACGAGCAGTACTTC CSVEITGTMGYEQYF
TRBJ1-2 . . TRBV4-1 TGCGCCAGCAGCCAAGATAGGTACAGATCTAATTATGGCTACGCCTTC CASSQDRYRSNYGYAF
TRBJ2-5 TRBD1 . TRBV11-2 TGTGCCAGCAGCCGGGACAGGGAAGAGACCCAGTACTTC CASSRDREETQYF
TRBJ2-5 TRBD2 . TRBV11-3 TGTGCCAGCAGCTCTTACTACTCCGGGATCAGCGGGAGCCGGCGGGAGACCCAGTACTTC CASSSYYSGISGSRRETQYF
TRBJ1-1 . medium-sized TRBV5-1 TGCGCCAGCAGCTTTTTGGGTACTGAAGCTTTCTTT CASSFLGTEAFF
TRBJ1-2 . . TRBV29-1 TGCAGCGTTGAAGGGCTGGGCTATGGCTACACCTTC CSVEGLGYGYTF
TRBJ2-3 . . TRBV20-1 TGCAATGCTGGGGGTGCTAGCACAGATACGCAGTATTTT CNAGGASTDTQYF
TRBJ2-2 TRBD2 . TRBV5-4 TGTGCCAGCAGCAAACTCGGGACTAGCGTGAGGGCCGGCACCGGGGAGCTGTTTTTT CASSKLGTSVRAGTGELFF
TRBJ1-3 . . TRBV12-3/TRBV12-4 TGTGCCAGCAGAATTACAGGGACTGGAAACACCATATATTTT CASRITGTGNTIYF
TRBJ2-3 TRBD2 . TRBV29-1 TGCAGCGTTGGGGAGGGACTAGCGGGAGAATCGACAGATACGCAGTATTTT CSVGEGLAGESTDTQYF
TRBJ2-3 . many TRBV11-2 TGTGTCAGCAGCCACAGCACGGATACGCAGTATTTT CVSSHSTDTQYF
TRBJ1-5 . few TRBV12-3/TRBV12-4 TGTGCCAGCGGTTTAGGGACATGGGGCAATCAGCCCCAGCATTTT CASGLGTWGNQPQHF
TRBJ2-1 TRBD1 many TRBV7-3 TGTGCCAGCAGCTCCACTAGACAGGGGGAGCAGTTCTTC CASSSTRQGEQFF
TRBJ2-4 . few TRBV20-1 TGCAGTGCTAGAGACCCCTCTAGCTGGGGTAACATTCAGTACTTC CSARDPSSWGNIQYF
TRBJ2-3 . many TRBV11-2 TGTGCCAGCAGCTTAACGGGGGTCACAGATACGCAGTATTTT CASSLTGVTDTQYF
TRBJ2-1 TRBD2 . TRBV4-1 TGCGCCAGCAGCCACCAAACGGCGGGAGCCCACAATGAGCAGTTCTTC CASSHQTAGAHNEQFF
TRBJ1-1 . . TRBV11-2 TGTACCAGCGGACAACGGGGGTGGGACACTGAAGCGTTCTTC CTSGQRGWDTEAFF
TRBJ2-4 TRBD1 . TRBV20-1 TGCAGTGCTAGAGACCCGGACAGGGGGGTTCGGAGAGTCGAAAACATTCAGTACTTC CSARDPDRGVRRVENIQYF
TRBJ2-4 TRBD1 . TRBV20-1 TGCAGTGCTAGAGGCCCTGACAGGGGGATTCGGAAAGCCCAAAACATTCAGTACTTC CSARGPDRGIRKAQNIQYF
TRBJ2-7 . . TRBV20-1 TGCAGTGCTACGGACACTGGCTACGAGCAGTACTTC CSATDTGYEQYF
TRBJ2-7 TRBD1 . TRBV7-8 TGTGCCAGCAGCTTAGAGCCTGGTGACAGGGACGAACAGTACTTC CASSLEPGDRDEQYF
TRBJ2-7 TRBD1 . TRBV29-1 TGCAGCGTCGAGCCCCAGGGGGCGGACGAGCAGTACTTC CSVEPQGADEQYF
TRBJ2-5 TRBD2 . TRBV4-2 TGTGCCAGCAGCCAAGCTTCAGCGGGAGGGCTCGGAGAGACCCAGTACTTC CASSQASAGGLGETQYF
TRBJ1-1 TRBD1 . TRBV12-3/TRBV12-4 TGTGCCAGCAGACAGGGGGCGCAAGCTTTCTTT CASRQGAQAFF
TRBJ2-7 . . TRBV7-2 TGTGCCAGCACCGCCATTAGGGTGGGTTACGAGCAGTACTTC CASTAIRVGYEQYF